The T cell receptor beta chain described here comes from a study of identical twins (dated by TCRdb to 2016 to 2017). Turning to the overall study: To test whether fetal clonotypes persist, the study used deep sequencing on TCR alpha and beta repertoires from monozygotic twins, unrelated adults of various ages, and cord blood. To rule out contamination, replicate twin experiments were performed at different times with different library preparation protocols. Overall study results and their limits: Zero-insertion analyses could be partly confounded by invariant T cells such as MAIT and iNKT, though diverse VJ usage argued against such confounding for most clonotypes. Because the same donors could not be followed over many years, the conclusions relied on cross-sectional statistical analysis. Fewer insertions were carried by abundant cord blood beta clonotypes; a weaker similar trend was observed in young adult naive repertoires, while no such trend was observed in memory repertoires. In beta out-of-frame sequences, excess twin sharing was weaker, because having fewer shared sequences lowered the signal-to-noise ratio. Compared with coincidental sharing between unrelated individuals, out-of-frame TCR alpha sequences shared between twins had an excess of sequences with low generation probability. In monozygotic twins, recombination models systematically underestimated out-of-frame TCR alpha sharing, but the models matched the sharing seen between unrelated individuals.

The trim is 2 bases for V and 1 base for J, with a gap of 8 bases between the germline ends. The CDR3 numbers 13 residues from cysteine through phenylalanine. Only the CDR3 part of the read is kept: 39 bases, read in frame from the first base. As encoded in the germline V gene (reference sequence), CDR1 is DFQATT while CDR2 is SNEGSKA. Of note for this clonotype: This clone's antigen is unknown. The sample holds no much larger clone one base away, and base qualities are not on file.

The library was prepared using 5' RACE. Sequencing instrument: Illumina HiSeq 2000. Template switching introduced a universal primer binding site; the final cDNA contained a unique molecular identifier, enabling accurate counting of TCR cDNA molecules. Specific primers in the conserved constant-segment region were used to synthesize first-strand cDNA for TCR alpha and beta chains. To control for contamination, every cDNA library was double barcoded, receiving both a SMART-Mk sample barcode and Illumina barcodes. Two successive PCR steps introduced TruSeq adapter sequences along with Illumina sample barcodes. The TCR alpha and beta cDNA libraries were sequenced on the Illumina HiSeq platform using custom primers. The published analysis was carried out like this. Unique molecular identifiers were extracted from raw reads with MiGEC, and CDR3 positions were determined with MiXCR. Recombination models were inferred per individual with the repgenHMM and IGoR tools using an EM algorithm. Shared clonotypes were analyzed with the tcR package in R, and sharing was normalized by the product of cloneset sizes. To study raw recombination free of thymic and clonal selection effects, out-of-frame nonproductive sequences were analyzed. TCRdb cleaned the public reads at Q25 with fastp, built clones with MiXCR and kept in-frame beta chains. Each entry is one CDR3 protein sequence, shown with its most common DNA and genes. The V and J calls reflect TCRdb's pipeline rather than the authors' work. The sample table shows approximately 500,000 distinct CDR3 sequences, and 20% to 25% are seen once. The top ten constitute roughly 3% of the sample.

Every donor in the study was a healthy Caucasian. Three pairs of female monozygotic twins, all aged about 18 to 30 years, were included in the twin cohort. CD4+ and CD8+ T cell populations were isolated with positive isolation kits from Invitrogen. Another study also made use of these data, one on T cells expressing NK-cell markers. The second study's paper adds: TCR beta-chain repertoires were profiled in sorted CD3+CD56+NKG2C+, CD3+CD56+NKG2C- and CD3+CD56-NKG2C+ T-cell subsets from about 8 donors. Among the eight sequenced donors, seven were HCMV-seropositive and one was HCMV-seronegative. In several experiments an anti-gammadeltaTCR antibody was added to restrict sorting to alphabetaTCR-expressing T cells. In more than five donors, the dominant CD3+CD56+NKG2C+ clonotypes ranked among the top 10 CD8+ clonotypes, making up roughly 1.0-8% of CD8+ T cells. Those dominant clonotypes were again the most abundant among CD3+CD56-NKG2C+ cells in a few donors, at roughly 28.3-60.1%. It remained unclear whether the expanded NKG2C-expressing T cell clones were specific for HCMV antigens. All eight donors whose samples were sequenced were randomly selected healthy volunteers, three of them men and five women. HCMV serostatus was determined by detecting HCMV-specific IgG in serum with a commercial ELISA kit. Reads were demultiplexed and grouped by UMI with MIGEC, and clonotypes were assembled and quantified with MiTCR. To remove erroneous sequences, TCR cDNA sequences were retained only when supported by two or more reads. The tcR package was used for downstream repertoire analysis, and clonotypes were matched between fractions using CDR3 nucleotide sequence together with V segment. VDJmatch was used to annotate antigen specificity against VDJdb, with one amino acid substitution allowed in CDR3.

The sequence was obtained from a woman between 18 and 29 years old in good health. This chain is built from TRBV20-1 and TRBJ1-1; no D segment can be confidently identified. Sequenced sample: CD4+ T cells sorted from blood. The DNA is TGCAGTGCTAGATCTCAATCGAACACTGAAGCTTTCTTT. Translation gives CSARSQSNTEAFF.